Detailed here is one T cell receptor (beta chain). Its antigen remains unidentified. Base qualities were left out, and no much larger clone turns up one base away. Inclusion was restricted to participants for whom at least one PBMC sample before ART initiation and at least two post-ART samples were available. Every participant with HIV received treatment in the United States of America. Cryopreserved samples of about 0.95-10 million PBMC were thawed and washed before DNA extraction. At the time of the earliest PBMC sample for each participant with HIV, ages ranged from 23 to 54 years. Each participant contributed PBMC samples from 1-4 timepoints before ART initiation and 2-8 timepoints after ART initiation, with a median of 7 samples. Serial HIV viral load, CD4+ T-cell count, ART history and demographic data were obtained for every participant. Using a Qiagen kit on a QIAcube, genomic DNA was extracted from unsorted PBMC, with samples processed in batches of 12.

Sequencing of the TRB variable region was done with the immunoSEQ hsTCRB v3.0 assay at survey level resolution. The target sequencing depth for TRB was about 40,000-55,000 T-cell genomes per sample. Pooled TRB libraries were sequenced on an Illumina MiSeq with a v3 150-cycle kit. The source study handled its data this way. Analysis of repertoires was carried out in R inside a reproducible Nextflow workflow spanning QC, data transformation and analysis. Custom analyses were implemented in LymphoSeq2, an R package for AIRR-Seq data exploration. Four samples that yielded fewer than 5000 total TRB sequences were excluded, so that some 190 HIV repertoires were analyzed. Among the roughly 200 retained HIV repertoires, 59 were collected before ART initiation and roughly 130 were collected after ART initiation. Repertoires were downsampled to 5000 TRB nucleotide sequences, and summary statistics were averaged over 100 downsampling iterations. TRB sequences were retained for analysis only if CDR3 regions of at least seven amino acids were present. A Shannon entropy-derived clonality score and the Gini coefficient were used to measure diversity. In the repertoire networks, any two of the top 5000 CDR3 amino acid sequences were connected whenever the two sequences differed by an edit distance of one. For TRB CDR3 amino acid sequences, GLIPH2 was used to predict antigen specificity groups and MHC restriction. To flag known associations with CMV, EBV, HIV or tissue antigens, CDR3 amino acid sequences were compared against VDJdb and McPAS-TCR. Pre-ART, post-ART and control groups were compared with Wilcoxon signed-rank tests and Holm-Bonferroni correction. TCRdb retrieved this table from immuneACCESS and kept in-frame rearrangements only. Not all clones are present; in checked studies, unresolved V genes account for under half, and no reason is known for the remainder. The V and J calls and the clone size are those of that table, but D and trimming were determined from the DNA. Present in this sample are 15,000 to 20,000 clones, more than 65% of which were seen just once. Jointly, the top ten make up under 15% of the sample.

This record comes from a study of long-term antiretroviral therapy in people with HIV (dated by TCRdb to 2021 to 2024). About the study as a whole: Collection of the earliest samples took place about a decade ahead of the 2015 WHO recommendation for immediate ART, at a time when ART was typically delayed until CD4 counts fell. A total of 192 cryopreserved PBMC samples were contributed to the cohort by 30 adults with confirmed HIV infection, with samples collected serially over a mean of approximately six years (range 1-12). No cross-contamination during QIAcube processing was shown when test extractions of a monoclonal T-cell line were performed alongside about 30 polyclonal samples. A retrospective serial study tested whether ART initiation and durable HIV suppression were associated with changes in peripheral blood TRB repertoire composition and diversity. About 40% of the 30 participants with HIV were female. General study outcomes and caveats: At every time point, the repertoire was dominated by expanded TRB clones first identified before ART initiation, although this dominance fluctuated and, in many PLHIV, declined after ART. Inferences about post-ART repertoire changes were limited because no data were available on ART adherence, viral resistance or therapy changes. CDR3 length ranges in HIV repertoires were narrower than in controls, and network structure suggested an antigen-experienced repertoire with only a slight naive shift after ART. Because PBMC availability was limited, only the TCR beta chain was sequenced, with no alpha chain pairing. Because cell numbers in pre-ART samples were limited, unsorted PBMC were profiled instead of sorted CD4+ and CD8+ T cells. ART initiation was associated with a significant increase in TRB diversity, but diversity stayed significantly below transplant donor controls even after long-term ART. Samples dated from the mid-2000s to the late 2010s, and the ART regimens used may be less effective than current ones.

Specimen: unsorted PBMCs, collected 0.5 years before starting antiretroviral therapy. This TCR was recovered from a woman aged 45-60 years with HIV.

The DNA sequence follows: TGCGCCAGCAGCACTGGTTACGAGCAGTACTTC. Its protein product is CASSTGYEQYF. In this chain, TRBV10-2 is recombined with TRBJ2-7, with the D gene not confidently named. The CDR3 holds 11 amino acids from the cysteine to the phenylalanine. Of the read, only the CDR3 DNA is kept; its 33 bases are in frame from base 1. Reading the germline V gene gives CDR1 WSHSY and CDR2 SAAADI. Between the V and J ends, shortened by 6 bases and 4 bases respectively, the junction contains 7 bases.